This T cell receptor (beta chain) comes out of a study of blood T cells in healthy people across ages. Details on this clonotype: Antigen specificity is unknown.

The CDR3 is 16 residues long. CDR1 and CDR2 (germline): LGHNA, YNFKEQ. Study-wide points: PBMCs went unsorted, and a conclusive naive versus antigen-experienced comparison was therefore prevented. Any changes in expanded clonotypes were possibly confounded, as donor CMV status remained unknown.

Then a second PCR, running about 6 to 11 cycles, was carried out with a sample-barcoded 5' primer and a J-beta primer mix. Each CDR3 protein gets one entry after TCRdb re-called the 5' RACE reads with MiXCR. The sample lists about 1 million distinct CDR3 sequences, 20% to 25% occurring once. These data are also associated with another study on T cells of mothers and their children. That study reports: Related and unrelated pairs show similar shaping of TCR recombination output by thymic selection.

This chain joins TRBV4-2 and TRBJ2-7; unclear D gene. The last part of the DNA fits TRBJ2-1 better; the J call may be wrong. This receptor was obtained from a girl aged 2-9 years in good health. The sequencing input was blood. CDR3 DNA: TGTGCCAGCAGCCAAGATCTACTGCTGGTATCCAATGAGCAGTTCTTC. Protein sequence: CASSQDLLLVSNEQFF.